The clone carrying this T cell receptor beta chain was detected a few times. The antigen remains unidentified. This specimen belongs to a study of vaccination and CD4 T cells after COVID-19. Documented treatment: roughly 10-day PBMC culture with coronavirus spike peptide pools or control peptides (ViraFEST assay). It was before the COVID-19 pandemic (2011-2018) that the unexposed donor's CD4+ T cells were collected. The V and J ends lost 8 bases and 5 bases respectively, with 15 bases between them. CDR3 length: 13 amino acids. From germline, CDR1 is MNHEY and CDR2 SMNVEV (reference sequence). Sequencing of cultured CD4+ T cell DNA used the Oncomine TCR Beta short-read assay. Genomic DNA was taken out of cultured CD4+ T cells by extraction. TCRdb used MiXCR to reprocess the PCR reads, holding one entry per CDR3 protein. The sample yields around 10,000 distinct CDR3 sequences, 32% seen once.

The clonotype was recovered from a human donor in good health. The genes are TRBV27 and TRBJ1-1, with D possibly being TRBD1 (5 bases). Sequences were obtained from CD4+ T cells from blood, cultured in vitro. The CDR3 region has the DNA TGTGCCAGCCTCGGACTGGGGGGTACTGAAGCTTTCTTT. Its protein is CASLGLGGTEAFF.